This entry is about one T cell receptor (beta chain). The data originate from a study of monozygotic twins with inflammatory bowel disease. TCRdb re-called the 5' RACE reads; one entry per CDR3 protein, DNA not given. The listing records 150,000 to 200,000 distinct CDR3 sequences. This sequence was found in a human donor with ulcerative colitis or Crohn's disease, or a healthy co-twin of an affected twin (not recorded which). Sequencing was performed on blood.

CDR3: CASSEVGGMNTEAFF. This sequence joins TRBV5-1 and TRBJ1-1; TCRdb calls TRBD1, which cannot be checked without DNA. The CDR3 loop spans 15 amino acids. The germline V gene has CDR1 SGHRS and CDR2 YFSETQ. Using reference TRBV5-1 and TRBJ1-1 for the parts outside the CDR3, the full variable domain is KAGVTQTPRYLIKTRGQQVTLSCSPISGHRSVSWYQQTPGQGLQFLFEYFSETQRNKGNFPGRFSGRQFSNSRSEMNVSTLELGDSALYLCASSEVGGMNTEAFFGQGTRLTVV.